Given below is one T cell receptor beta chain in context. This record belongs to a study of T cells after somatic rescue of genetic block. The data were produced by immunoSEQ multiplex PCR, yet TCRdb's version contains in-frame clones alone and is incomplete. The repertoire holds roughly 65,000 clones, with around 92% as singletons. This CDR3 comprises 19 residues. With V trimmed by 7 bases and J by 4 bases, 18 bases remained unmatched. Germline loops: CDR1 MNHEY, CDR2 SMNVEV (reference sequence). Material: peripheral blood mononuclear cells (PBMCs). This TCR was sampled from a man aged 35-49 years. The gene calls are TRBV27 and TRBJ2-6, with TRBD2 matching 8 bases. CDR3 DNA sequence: TGTGCCAGCAAGAGGCCGGGAGGGCCGGGGATTTCGGGGGCCAACGTCCTGACTTTC. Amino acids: CASKRPGGPGISGANVLTF.